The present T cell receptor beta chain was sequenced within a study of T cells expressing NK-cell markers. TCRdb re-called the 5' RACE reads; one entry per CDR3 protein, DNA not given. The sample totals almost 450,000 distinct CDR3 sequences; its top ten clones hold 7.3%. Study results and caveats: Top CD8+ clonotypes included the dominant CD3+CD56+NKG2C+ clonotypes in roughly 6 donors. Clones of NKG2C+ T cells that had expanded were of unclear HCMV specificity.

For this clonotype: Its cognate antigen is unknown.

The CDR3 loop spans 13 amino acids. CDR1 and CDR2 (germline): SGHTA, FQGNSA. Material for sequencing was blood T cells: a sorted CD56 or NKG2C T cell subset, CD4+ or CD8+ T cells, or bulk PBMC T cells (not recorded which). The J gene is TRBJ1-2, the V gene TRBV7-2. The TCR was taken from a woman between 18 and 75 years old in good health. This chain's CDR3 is CASSVGRNCGYTF.